This T cell receptor beta chain was retrieved from a study of blood T cell repertoires in COVID-19. At the level of the study: The study drew acute and convalescent COVID-19 samples from the United States, Italy and Spain.

The table came from immunoSEQ multiplex PCR; TCRdb's copy has only in-frame clones and leaves some out. Among 250,000 to 300,000 clones, around 80% were seen once, and the ten largest hold 4% to 4.5%. This sequence originates from a man aged 60 to 75 with acute or convalescent COVID-19. The sequenced material came from peripheral blood.

The CDR3 nucleotides are TGTGCCAGCAGCCAGCCTGGCGGGGGCTGGGGGAACGCAGATACGCAGTATTTT. Translation: CASSQPGGGWGNADTQYF. The chain employs TRBV3-1 (or the pseudogene TRBV3-2) and TRBJ2-3, with a weak D call TRBD2 (7 bases). V dropped 3 bases and J dropped 4 bases, with 23 bases sitting between them. Germline values: CDR1 LGHDT, CDR2 YNNKEL (reference sequence). CDR3 size: 18 residues.